These 15 T cell receptor beta chains were all obtained from the same sample, sequenced in a study of cytomegalovirus exposure and HLA in healthy donors. Use of 60 Vbeta and 13 Jbeta primers characterized the PCR. This table comes from immunoSEQ multiplex PCR, and its TCRdb copy is limited to in-frame clones, with some not included. The repertoire consists of around 110,000 clones, with about 80% occurring once and the leading ten covering around 4.5%. Sequencing was performed on PBMCs. The receptors were sampled from a man aged 25 to 40 in good health and CMV-seropositive.

The rearrangement links TRBV5-5 to TRBJ1-3; 10 bases fit TRBD1. This CDR3 has 18 residues. The germline V gene has CDR1 SGHKS and CDR2 YYEKEE (reference sequence). J was trimmed by 0 bases and V by 4 bases; bases with no gene match: 10. This CDR3 is CASSSLGQGVPSGNTIYF. CDR3 DNA sequence: TGTGCCAGCAGCAGCCTAGGACAGGGGGTCCCCTCTGGAAACACCATATATTTT. Using reference TRBV5-5 and TRBJ1-3 for the parts outside the CDR3, the full variable domain is DAGVTQSPTHLIKTRGQQVTLRCSPISGHKSVSWYQQVLGQGPQFIFQYYEKEERGRGNFPDRFSARQFPNYSSELNVNALLLGDSALYLCASSSLGQGVPSGNTIYFGEGSWLTVV.

The genes are TRBV18 and TRBJ2-3; D is possibly TRBD1 (6 bases). The germline CDR1 and CDR2 sequences are KGHSH and LQKENI. Trimming left V 3 bases short and J 3 bases short, with 13 bases between. The CDR3 is 15 residues long. CDR3 loop: CASSPSYRVTDTQYF. The CDR3 DNA reads as TGTGCCAGCTCACCGTCGTACAGGGTGACAGATACGCAGTATTTT.

The chain links TRBV29-1 to TRBJ2-3, with D maybe TRBD2 (6 bases). Germline CDR1 is SQVTM and CDR2 is ANQGSEA. CDR3 size: 14 residues. V lost 7 bases to trimming and J lost 0 bases, with 14 bases between them. The CDR3 sequence: CSAARGSSTDTQYF. The CDR3 DNA reads as TGCAGCGCTGCCCGGGGGTCTAGCACAGATACGCAGTATTTT.

This chain joins TRBV11-3 and TRBJ2-2; a possible D gene is TRBD1 (5 bases). Germline V gene data show CDR1 as SGHNT and CDR2 as YENEEA. The CDR3 has 14 residues. Trimming cost V 3 bases and J 4 bases, with 9 bases left between them. CDR3 nucleotide sequence: TGTGCCAGCAGCTTTCGACAGAGCACCGGGGAGCTGTTTTTT. Residues: CASSFRQSTGELFF.

The CDR3 region is CASSPAQNNEKLFF. CDR3 nucleotides: TGTGCCAGCTCACCGGCCCAGAATAATGAAAAACTGTTTTTT. The V and J genes are TRBV18 and TRBJ1-4; D is unresolved. Germline CDR1 reads KGHSH; CDR2 reads LQKENI. The CDR3 loop spans 14 amino acids. V was clipped by 3 bases and J by 4 bases, with 9 bases between them.

In this sample, this clone turned up a few times. The chain carries TRBV9 and TRBJ1-3, with D uncertain. CDR1 and CDR2 (germline): SGDLS, YYNGEE. This CDR3 region has 13 residues. Trimming shortened V by 3 bases and J by 1 base, and 5 bases separated the two germline ends. For the CDR3, the DNA is TGTGCCAGCAGCGCCAGATCTGGAAACACCATATATTTT. Translating it yields CASSARSGNTIYF.

The chain combines TRBV5-1 with TRBJ2-7; 9 positions match TRBD1. Germline CDR1 and CDR2: SGHRS and YFSETQ. This CDR3 has 14 amino acids. Trimming at V came to 0 bases and at J to 5 bases, leaving 3 bases not matched to a gene. In DNA form, the CDR3 reads TGCGCCAGCAGCTTGGAACAGGGGGCCCACGAGCAGTACTTC. This sequence encodes CASSLEQGAHEQYF.

The V and J genes are TRBV5-1 and TRBJ2-7; TRBD1 matches at 8 bases. V trimming: 4 bases; J trimming: 3 bases; junction bases outside the gene matches: 9. CDR3 length: 15 residues. The germline gives CDR1 SGHRS, CDR2 YFSETQ. CDR3 DNA: TGCGCCAGCAGCCTAAGGGACAGGAGAGTCTACGAGCAGTACTTC. Its translation is CASSLRDRRVYEQYF.

V is TRBV4-3 and J is TRBJ2-5, with TRBD2 identical over 7 bases. Germline V CDR1 and CDR2: LGHNA, YSLEER. V lost 5 bases to trimming and J lost 1 base; unmatched junction nucleotides: 4. CDR3 length equals 14 residues. CDR3 sequence reads: CASSFSGSQETQYF. Written as DNA, the CDR3 is TGCGCCAGCAGCTTTAGCGGGTCCCAAGAGACCCAGTACTTC.

This chain uses TRBV5-4 with TRBJ2-5; the D is unclear. The CDR3 totals 14 residues. Trimming stripped 1 base from V and 5 bases from J, with 12 bases between. Per the germline V gene, CDR1 is SGHNT and CDR2 is YYREEE (reference sequence). This CDR3 reads CASSLTLAEETQYF. The CDR3 nucleotides read TGTGCCAGCAGCTTGACTTTAGCAGAGGAGACCCAGTACTTC.

This clone was detected only once. The junction departs from germline at one end; a sequencing error may be responsible. The J gene is TRBJ2-5, the V gene TRBV5-4; maybe TRBD2 (6 bases). The CDR3 spans 16 residues. CDR1 is SGHNT and CDR2 is YYREEE in the germline V gene (reference sequence). The CDR3 protein is CASSLGREPIQEAQYF. CDR3 coding DNA: TGTGCCAGCAGCCTCGGTCGGGAGCCGATCCAAGAGGCCCAGTACTTC.

The chain is built from TRBV5-1 and TRBJ1-4; perhaps TRBD1 as D (5 bases). This CDR3 region has 15 residues. The germline CDR1 and CDR2 sequences are SGHRS and YFSETQ. V shed 1 base and J shed 6 bases, with 13 bases lying between them. The CDR3 coding sequence is TGCGCCAGCAGCTTGATCGGGGGAGGAGATGAAAAACTGTTTTTT. This codes for CASSLIGGGDEKLFF.

The rearrangement uses TRBV7-9 and TRBJ1-2; 9 nucleotides align to TRBD1. The CDR3 runs 15 residues. The V gene's germline CDR1 is SEHNR and CDR2 FQNEAQ (reference sequence). V was clipped by 6 bases and J by 3 bases; unmatched bases: 8. CDR3 sequence: CASRGWRDRDYGYTF. CDR3 sequence (DNA): TGTGCCAGCAGGGGCTGGCGGGACAGGGACTATGGCTACACCTTC.

The genes are TRBV28 and TRBJ2-7; D is unclear. Germline lookup yields CDR1 MDHEN and CDR2 SYDVKM. The CDR3 totals 13 residues. Trimming took off 2 bases at V and 2 bases at J, with 7 bases between the two ends. For the CDR3, the DNA is TGTGCCAGCAGTTTAGTGCAGGCCTACGAGCAGTACTTC. Translation gives CASSLVQAYEQYF.

In its sample, this clone was seen a few times. This chain connects TRBV9 to TRBJ1-3; D unclear. The CDR3 is 15 residues long. With 1 base removed from V and 2 bases from J, the gap between germline ends came to 10 bases. The germline V gene has CDR1 SGDLS and CDR2 YYNGEE. CDR3 in amino acids: CASSVNASPGNTIYF. CDR3 sequence (DNA): TGTGCCAGCAGCGTAAATGCGAGCCCTGGAAACACCATATATTTT.